This passage covers 21 T cell receptor beta chains from one sample sequenced in a study of memory CD4+ T cells and cytomegalovirus serostatus. The table came from immunoSEQ multiplex PCR; TCRdb's copy has only in-frame clones and leaves some out. This sample yields 75,000 to 95,000 clones, of which 65% to 85% are seen a single time; less than 0.85% belongs to the top ten. Single viable CD3+CD4+CD8-CD45RO+ cells were sorted as the memory CD4+ T cells. Sequenced input: memory CD4+ T cells from blood. The receptor set was obtained from an adult in good health and CMV-seronegative.

This clone came up once. V is TRBV2 and J is TRBJ2-7; TRBD1 matches at 7 bases. The CDR3 has 14 residues. Germline CDR1 is SNHLY and CDR2 is FYNNEI. After removal of 7 bases from V and 5 bases from J, the junction contained 11 bases not matched to a gene. CDR3: CASNPTGMIHEQYF. In DNA form, the CDR3 reads TGTGCCAGCAACCCGACAGGGATGATCCACGAGCAGTACTTC.

The gene calls are TRBV7-6 and TRBJ1-2; TRBD1 might be the D (5 bases). The CDR3 extends over 13 amino acids. Germline V gene sequence: CDR1 SGHVS, CDR2 FNYEAQ. Trimming stripped 4 bases from V and 3 bases from J, with 9 bases between. CDR3 bases: TGTGCCAGCAGCTCGGGGACCGACTATGGCTACACCTTC. Translation gives CASSSGTDYGYTF. Full variable domain (outside the CDR3, taken from reference TRBV7-6 and TRBJ1-2): GAGVSQSPRYKVTKRGQDVALRCDPISGHVSLYWYRQALGQGPEFLTYFNYEAQQDKSGLPNDRFSAERPEGSISTLTIQRTEQRDSAMYRCASSSGTDYGYTFGSGTRLTVV.

V is TRBV7-3 and J is TRBJ2-3; 11 bases are shared with TRBD2. V lost 2 bases, J lost 4 bases, and 11 bases stayed unmatched. The V gene's germline CDR1 is SGHTA and CDR2 FQGTGA. The CDR3 is 18 amino acids. This CDR3 reads CASSLQASGGMGADTQYF. CDR3 DNA sequence: TGTGCCAGCAGCTTACAGGCTAGCGGGGGGATGGGTGCAGATACGCAGTATTTT.

The chain joins TRBV4-3 to TRBJ1-2, with TRBD1 as a possible D gene (5 bases). The CDR3 contains 14 residues. Trimming took 4 bases from V and 8 from J, leaving 17 bases between them. The germline CDR1 and CDR2 sequences are LGHNA and YSLEER. The CDR3 nucleotides read TGCGCCAGCAGCCTTGACGGGACTCGGGGAGGCTACACCTTC. Translation gives CASSLDGTRGGYTF.

V gene TRBV30 combines with J gene TRBJ1-2, with D hard to call. V shed 2 bases and J shed 4 bases, with 8 bases lying between them. CDR1 is GTSNPN and CDR2 is SVGIG in the germline V gene (reference sequence). The CDR3 is made up of 12 amino acids. DNA for the CDR3: TGTGCCTGGAGTAGTCGGCTCTATGGCTACACCTTC. Translated, it gives CAWSSRLYGYTF.

Only one count was recorded for this clone. The V call is TRBV5-1, the J call TRBJ2-1, with 8 bases fitting TRBD1. This CDR3 has 14 residues. The germline CDR1 and CDR2 sequences are SGHRS and YFSETQ. Unmatched junction bases numbered 2, after V lost 4 bases and J lost 2 bases. CDR3 nucleotide sequence: TGCGCCAGCAGCCCACAGGGGGCCTACAATGAGCAGTTCTTC. As protein: CASSPQGAYNEQFF.

This chain links TRBV5-5 with TRBJ2-1; 12 positions match TRBD1. Germline CDR1 and CDR2: SGHKS and YYEKEE (reference sequence). CDR3 length: 18 residues. Trimming removed 3 bases from V and 3 bases from J; junction bases left unmatched: 10. This CDR3 reads CASSSLPGQGAIYNEQFF. The CDR3 nucleotides read TGTGCCAGCAGCTCACTACCGGGACAGGGGGCGATCTACAATGAGCAGTTCTTC.

The chain has TRBV5-1 and TRBJ1-1; D may be TRBD1 (5 bases). V was trimmed by 3 bases and J by 3 bases, leaving 12 bases between them. Germline V gene lookup returns CDR1 SGHRS and CDR2 YFSETQ. The CDR3 totals 14 residues. CDR3 protein: CASSWTNVDTEAFF. The CDR3 bases are TGCGCCAGCAGCTGGACAAATGTGGACACTGAAGCTTTCTTT.

The V call is TRBV5-6, the J call TRBJ2-3; 7 positions agree with TRBD2. J gave up 2 bases and V 2 bases, and 2 bases lay outside the gene matches. Per germline, CDR1 SGHDT and CDR2 YYEEEE. The CDR3 loop spans 14 amino acids. CDR3 protein: CASSLGRATDTQYF. CDR3 sequence (DNA): TGTGCCAGCAGCTTAGGGAGGGCCACAGATACGCAGTATTTT.

The genes are TRBV28 and TRBJ2-1; possibly TRBD1 or TRBD2 for D (5 bases each). Trimming shortened V by 6 bases and J by 5 bases, and 17 bases separated the two germline ends. CDR3 length: 15 amino acids. Germline V gene sequence: CDR1 MDHEN, CDR2 SYDVKM. The CDR3 bases are TGTGCCAGCAGGAGTCCTGGGACGGTTAACAATGAGCAGTTCTTC. Its translation: CASRSPGTVNNEQFF.

The chain carries TRBV7-2 and TRBJ2-2; 7 bases agree with TRBD2. Trimming cost V 6 bases and J 6 bases; bases outside gene matches: 7. The CDR3 covers 14 residues. Germline assignment: CDR1 SGHTA and CDR2 FQGNSA. CDR3 DNA: TGTGCCAGCAGTTTAAATCTAGCGGCCGGGGAGCTGTTTTTT. It codes for CASSLNLAAGELFF.

The V gene is TRBV27, the J gene TRBJ2-7; a weak D match, TRBD1 (6 bases). Between the trimmed V and J ends, which lost 5 bases and 0 bases, there was a span of 17 bases. The germline V gene has CDR1 MNHEY and CDR2 SMNVEV (reference sequence). CDR3 length: 16 amino acids. CDR3 amino acids: CASSNPTGHHSYEQYF. CDR3 nucleotides: TGTGCCAGCAGTAACCCCACGGGACATCACTCCTACGAGCAGTACTTC.

Only a few counts were recorded for this clone. This chain connects TRBV27 to TRBJ1-2; D not certain. The germline gives CDR1 MNHEY, CDR2 SMNVEV (reference sequence). This CDR3 has 14 residues. The ends were cut back, 5 bases at V and 7 bases at J, with 17 bases in the middle. The CDR3 sequence: CASSPRAQDGGYTF. In DNA, the CDR3 is TGTGCCAGCAGTCCAAGGGCACAAGATGGTGGCTACACCTTC.

This clone was counted between two and nine times. V and J are TRBV5-1 and TRBJ1-3, with 7 bases identical to TRBD1. Germline CDR1 SGHRS, CDR2 YFSETQ. The CDR3 contains 17 residues. V dropped 0 bases and J dropped 0; count of bases not matched to a gene: 6. The CDR3 DNA follows: TGCGCCAGCAGCTTGGCCACAGGGGTAAACTCTGGAAACACCATATATTTT. Protein: CASSLATGVNSGNTIYF.

This sequence joins TRBV5-6 and TRBJ2-5, with a possible D match to TRBD2 (6 bases). Germline CDR1 and CDR2: SGHDT and YYEEEE. Between the trimmed V and J ends, which lost 3 bases and 7 bases, there was a span of 25 bases. The CDR3 is 17 amino acids. The CDR3 coding sequence is TGTGCCAGCAGCTACCTGGGCGGGGAGGAGTATAGGGCGACCCAGTACTTC. The encoded protein is CASSYLGGEEYRATQYF.

The rearrangement links TRBV30 to TRBJ1-2; no definite D call. V was trimmed by 2 bases and J by 0 bases, leaving 4 bases between them. CDR1 is GTSNPN, CDR2 SVGIG, per germline (reference sequence). This CDR3 region has 12 residues. CDR3 in amino acids: CAWSRTNYGYTF. CDR3 DNA: TGTGCCTGGAGTCGTACTAACTATGGCTACACCTTC.

The rearrangement joins TRBV6-1 to TRBJ1-5; no firm D call. The V end lost 0 bases, the J end lost 9 bases, and 9 bases lay between the germline ends. The CDR3 covers 13 residues. The germline V gene has CDR1 MNHNS and CDR2 SASEGT. The CDR3 protein is CASSEAGAGPQHF. CDR3 in DNA: TGTGCCAGCAGTGAAGCGGGAGCTGGGCCCCAGCATTTT.

CDR3 protein: CASSNTYEQYF. CDR3 coding DNA: TGTGCCAGCAGTAACACCTACGAGCAGTACTTC. The chain uses TRBV28 and TRBJ2-7; D is ambiguous. The CDR3 consists of 11 residues. V shed 5 bases and J shed 2 bases, with 4 bases lying between them. Germline assignment: CDR1 MDHEN and CDR2 SYDVKM.

The chain couples TRBV5-1 to TRBJ2-2, with D perhaps matching TRBD1 (5 bases). The CDR3 is 13 amino acids. V lost 1 base and J lost 4, with 5 bases in between. Per the germline V gene, CDR1 is SGHRS and CDR2 is YFSETQ. For the CDR3, the DNA is TGCGCCAGCAGCTTGACAGGCACCGGGGAGCTGTTTTTT. Protein sequence: CASSLTGTGELFF.

The chain joins TRBV6-1 to TRBJ1-2, with TRBD1 matching 8 bases. From germline, CDR1 is MNHNS and CDR2 SASEGT. The CDR3 runs 14 residues. The V segment lost 7 bases and the J segment 2 bases; nucleotides outside the gene matches: 6. Here the CDR3 DNA reads TGTGCCAGCACGGACAGGGCCGCCAACTATGGCTACACCTTC. The encoded protein is CASTDRAANYGYTF.

This rearrangement joins TRBV6-5 to TRBJ1-1, with D unresolved. Per the germline V gene, CDR1 is MNHEY and CDR2 is SVGAGI. V lost 3 bases, J lost 0 bases, and 8 bases lay in between. This CDR3 is built from 14 residues. CDR3 coding DNA: TGTGCCAGCAGTTATCGGCACCTGAACACTGAAGCTTTCTTT. Its protein product is CASSYRHLNTEAFF.